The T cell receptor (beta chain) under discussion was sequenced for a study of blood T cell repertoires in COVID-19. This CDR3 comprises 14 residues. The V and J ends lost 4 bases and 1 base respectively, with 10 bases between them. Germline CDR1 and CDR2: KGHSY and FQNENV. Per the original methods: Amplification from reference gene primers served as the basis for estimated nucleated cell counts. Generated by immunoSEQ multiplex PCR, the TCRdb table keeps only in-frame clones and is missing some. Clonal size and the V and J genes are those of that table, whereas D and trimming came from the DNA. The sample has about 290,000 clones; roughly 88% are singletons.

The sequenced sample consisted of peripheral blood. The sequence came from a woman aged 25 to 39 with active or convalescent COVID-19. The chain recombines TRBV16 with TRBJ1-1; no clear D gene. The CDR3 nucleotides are TGTGCCAGCAGCCCCGCTCATAGGAACACTGAAGCTTTCTTT. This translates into CASSPAHRNTEAFF.